Shown below are 32 T cell receptor beta chains from a single sample sequenced in a study of shared clonotypes between healthy human individuals. Libraries were prepared by immunoSEQ multiplex PCR; TCRdb keeps only in-frame clonotypes and omits some of them. This sample yields about 1 million clones, of which 75% are seen a single time; approximately 1.5% belongs to the top ten. The sequencing input was memory CD4+ T cells sorted from blood. Subset: CD45RA-negative fraction. These receptors were taken from a man between 18 and 35 years old in good health.

The gene calls are TRBV10-3 and TRBJ2-7; D may be TRBD2 (5 bases). From germline, CDR1 is ENHRY and CDR2 SYGVKD. CDR3 length: 13 residues. The V end was cut by 6 bases, the J end by 3 bases, with 12 bases between. CDR3 in DNA: TGTGCCATCAGGCGAGGGATCGGCTACGAGCAGTACTTC. It yields the protein CAIRRGIGYEQYF.

This clone was picked up a small number of times. The chain is built from TRBV9 and TRBJ2-1, with TRBD2 matching over 8 bases. The CDR3 runs 15 residues. V lost 1 base and J lost 6; bases outside the gene matches: 6. Germline values: CDR1 SGDLS, CDR2 YYNGEE. The CDR3 reads CASSVSGSYGNEQFF. CDR3 in DNA: TGTGCCAGCAGCGTAAGCGGGAGCTACGGCAATGAGCAGTTCTTC.

About this clone itself: The sample has other DNA sequences that encode this CDR3 too. The chain has TRBV19 and TRBJ2-2; D gene uncertain. V was shortened by 1 base and J by 2 bases, with 5 bases between the two germline ends. This CDR3 spans 14 amino acids. Germline-derived CDR1 and CDR2 are LNHDA and SQIVND (reference sequence). DNA for the CDR3: TGTGCCAGTAGTATAGGGGGTAACACCGGGGAGCTGTTTTTT. It encodes CASSIGGNTGELFF.

V gene TRBV5-1 combines with J gene TRBJ2-4, with D maybe TRBD2 (6 bases). The CDR3 covers 17 residues. Between the trimmed V and J ends, which lost 4 bases and 0 bases, there was a span of 17 bases. Germline values: CDR1 SGHRS, CDR2 YFSETQ. The chain's CDR3 is CASSPGVAELAKNIQYF. CDR3 DNA: TGCGCCAGCAGCCCGGGAGTAGCGGAGTTAGCCAAAAACATTCAGTACTTC.

The V and J genes are TRBV10-3 and TRBJ1-2; D may be TRBD1 (5 bases). Trimming took 10 bases from V and 3 from J, leaving 18 bases between them. The CDR3 covers 14 residues. The germline V gene has CDR1 ENHRY and CDR2 SYGVKD. CDR3 in amino acids: CATTGGAEDYGYTF. The CDR3 DNA reads TGTGCCACCACGGGTGGGGCCGAAGACTATGGCTACACCTTC.

V usage is TRBV7-9 and J usage is TRBJ1-2; TRBD1 is a possible D gene (5 bases). The CDR3 sequence is 13 residues long. Trimming pared 2 bases from V and 4 bases from J, leaving 8 bases between. The germline V gene has CDR1 SEHNR and CDR2 FQNEAQ (reference sequence). Here the CDR3 reads CASSLRQGYGYTF. DNA for the CDR3: TGTGCCAGCAGCTTACGGCAGGGCTATGGCTACACCTTC. The complete variable domain, with remaining parts taken from reference TRBV7-9 and TRBJ1-2, reads DTGVSQNPRHKITKRGQNVTFRCDPISEHNRLYWYRQTLGQGPEFLTYFQNEAQLEKSRLLSDRFSAERPKGSFSTLEIQRTEQGDSAMYLCASSLRQGYGYTFGSGTRLTVV.

The V and J genes are TRBV28 and TRBJ2-7; D possibly matches TRBD1 or TRBD2 (5 bases each). Germline loops: CDR1 MDHEN, CDR2 SYDVKM. CDR3 size: 14 residues. The ends were cut back, 3 bases at V and 9 bases at J, with 18 bases in the middle. In nucleotides, the CDR3 is TGTGCCAGCAGTTTGAGAAGGGACCCCTGGGCGCAGTACTTC. Amino acids: CASSLRRDPWAQYF.

This rearrangement joins TRBV4-2 to TRBJ2-3; D unresolved. V lost 0 bases and J 3 bases, leaving 10 bases between the germline ends. The germline CDR1 and CDR2 sequences are LGHNA and YNFKEQ. The length of the CDR3 is 15 residues. CDR3 in DNA: TGTGCCAGCAGCCAAGATCAAAGGTCTACAGATACGCAGTATTTT. Protein sequence: CASSQDQRSTDTQYF.

The CDR3 nucleotides are TGTGCCAGCAGTTACTCCCCTACAGGGTTGAGTGGCTACACCTTC. It is translated as CASSYSPTGLSGYTF. The V call is TRBV6-5, the J call TRBJ1-2; a weak D match, TRBD1 (6 bases). The CDR3 runs to 15 residues. V lost 0 bases to trimming and J lost 7 bases, with 15 bases between them. Germline lookup yields CDR1 MNHEY and CDR2 SVGAGI.

The chain links TRBV5-8 to TRBJ1-1; unclear D gene. V was pared by 6 bases and J by 0 bases, with 12 bases between. In germline, CDR1 is SGHTS, CDR2 YDEGEE. The CDR3 totals 14 residues. CDR3: CASNGWGMNTEAFF. The CDR3 bases are TGTGCCAGCAACGGGTGGGGTATGAACACTGAAGCTTTCTTT.

V gene TRBV18 combines with J gene TRBJ2-7; no reliable D call. Germline values: CDR1 KGHSH, CDR2 LQKENI. This CDR3 has 16 amino acids. With 0 bases removed from V and 0 bases from J, the gap between germline ends came to 12 bases. The DNA of the CDR3 is TGTGCCAGCTCACCACCGAATTTCGGAATCTCCTACGAGCAGTACTTC. It codes for CASSPPNFGISYEQYF.

The V call is TRBV29-1, the J call TRBJ1-1, with D unclear. CDR3 size: 11 residues. The V end lost 4 bases, the J end lost 8 bases, and 11 bases lay between the germline ends. Germline CDR1 reads SQVTM; CDR2 reads ANQGSEA. This CDR3 is CSVGNSNEAFF. For the CDR3, the DNA is TGCAGCGTTGGGAATAGCAACGAAGCTTTCTTT. The full variable domain, its missing parts supplied by reference TRBV29-1 and TRBJ1-1, is SAVISQKPSRDICQRGTSLTIQCQVDSQVTMMFWYRQQPGQSLTLIATANQGSEATYESGFVIDKFPISRPNLTFSTLTVSNMSPEDSSIYLCSVGNSNEAFFGQGTRLTVV.

This clone showed up just a few times. This CDR3 reads CASRNRDLNTEAFF. The CDR3 nucleotides read TGTGCCAGCAGAAACAGGGATTTGAACACTGAAGCTTTCTTT. The V and J genes are TRBV6-6 and TRBJ1-1, with D tentatively TRBD1 (6 bases). Germline V CDR1 and CDR2: MNHNY, SVGAGI (reference sequence). The CDR3 consists of 14 residues. The V end was cut by 6 bases, the J end by 0 bases, with 11 bases between.

This clone has a handful of counts. Other DNA sequences within the sample encode an identical CDR3. The rearrangement uses TRBV5-1 and TRBJ2-5; 13 bases map to TRBD2. CDR1 is SGHRS and CDR2 is YFSETQ in the germline V gene. The CDR3 runs to 15 residues. With 4 bases clipped from V and 3 bases from J, the junction kept 3 bases outside the gene matches. CDR3 residues: CASSLGLAGEETQYF. CDR3 DNA: TGCGCCAGCAGCCTCGGACTAGCGGGGGAAGAGACCCAGTACTTC.

V is TRBV30 and J is TRBJ1-1; D call uncertain. The CDR3 runs 12 residues. In germline, CDR1 is GTSNPN, CDR2 SVGIG (reference sequence). V was pared by 3 bases and J by 3 bases, with 8 bases between. CDR3 sequence (DNA): TGTGCCTGGAGCACCCGGGACACTGAAGCTTTCTTT. This translates into CAWSTRDTEAFF.

The chain couples TRBV28 to TRBJ1-4; D is unresolved. Germline assignment: CDR1 MDHEN and CDR2 SYDVKM. V was shortened by 3 bases and J by 7 bases, with 12 bases between the two germline ends. The CDR3 has 14 residues. For the CDR3, the DNA is TGTGCCAGCAGTTTCTCCCCCTCACCTGAAAAACTGTTTTTT. It codes for CASSFSPSPEKLFF. Full variable domain (remainder filled in from reference TRBV28 and TRBJ1-4): DVKVTQSSRYLVKRTGEKVFLECVQDMDHENMFWYRQDPGLGLRLIYFSYDVKMKEKGDIPEGYSVSREKKERFSLILESASTNQTSMYLCASSFSPSPEKLFFGSGTQLSVL.

The gene calls are TRBV15 and TRBJ2-7; 7 nucleotides match TRBD1. This CDR3 comprises 15 residues. The junction had 4 bases not matched to a gene; V was cut back by 0 bases and J by 2 bases. Germline V gene data show CDR1 as LNHNV and CDR2 as YYDKDF (reference sequence). The CDR3 protein is CATSRDKDRTYEQYF. The CDR3 DNA reads TGTGCCACCAGCAGAGATAAGGACAGGACCTACGAGCAGTACTTC.

J is TRBJ2-6 and V is TRBV27; D is ambiguous. CDR1 and CDR2 from the germline V gene are MNHEY and SMNVEV (reference sequence). V dropped 1 base and J dropped 1 base, with 14 bases sitting between them. The CDR3 contains 18 residues. The chain's CDR3 is CASSLFFRDPSGANVLTF. The CDR3 nucleotides are TGTGCCAGCAGTTTATTTTTTAGGGATCCATCTGGGGCCAACGTCCTGACTTTC.

J is TRBJ2-1 and V is TRBV7-2, with 10 bases lining up with TRBD2. CDR1 is SGHTA and CDR2 is FQGNSA in the germline V gene. This CDR3 has 15 amino acids. V was clipped by 5 bases and J by 6 bases; unmatched bases: 7. The CDR3 is CASSLGLAEVNEQFF. The CDR3 DNA sequence: TGTGCCAGCAGCCTCGGACTAGCGGAGGTCAATGAGCAGTTCTTC.

This rearrangement joins TRBV6-1 to TRBJ1-5; D remains ambiguous. Germline assignment: CDR1 MNHNS and CDR2 SASEGT. V was cut by 2 bases and J by 2 bases, with 7 bases left in between. The CDR3 spans 14 residues. The CDR3 loop reads CASSEYAGNQPQHF. DNA of the CDR3: TGTGCCAGCAGTGAATACGCGGGCAATCAGCCCCAGCATTTT.

The chain combines TRBV7-8 with TRBJ1-4, with unresolved D. The germline V gene encodes CDR1 SGHVS and CDR2 FQNEAQ. CDR3 length: 15 residues. V was pared by 5 bases and J by 5 bases, with 15 bases between. The CDR3 reads CASSREGTQNEKLFF. The CDR3 DNA is TGTGCCAGCAGCCGCGAAGGAACCCAGAATGAAAAACTGTTTTTT. Full variable domain (remainder filled in from reference TRBV7-8 and TRBJ1-4): GAGVSQSPRYKVAKRGQDVALRCDPISGHVSLFWYQQALGQGPEFLTYFQNEAQLDKSGLPSDRFFAERPEGSVSTLKIQRTQQEDSAVYLCASSREGTQNEKLFFGSGTQLSVL.

The CDR3 sequence: CASSRVIYTEAFF. CDR3 nucleotide sequence: TGTGCCAGTTCCAGGGTAATTTACACTGAAGCTTTCTTT. V usage is TRBV19 and J usage is TRBJ1-1, with D perhaps TRBD1 (5 bases). V was shortened by 8 bases and J by 3 bases, with 13 bases between the two germline ends. CDR1 LNHDA and CDR2 SQIVND come from the germline V gene (reference sequence). This CDR3 contains 13 residues. The variable domain in full, with the rest retrieved from reference TRBV19 and TRBJ1-1, is DGGITQSPKYLFRKEGQNVTLSCEQNLNHDAMYWYRQDPGQGLRLIYYSQIVNDFQKGDIAEGYSVSREKKESFPLTVTSAQKNPTAFYLCASSRVIYTEAFFGQGTRLTVV.

This sequence joins TRBV30 and TRBJ1-3; maybe TRBD1 (5 bases). This CDR3 region has 14 residues. Germline loops: CDR1 GTSNPN, CDR2 SVGIG (reference sequence). The V end lost 4 bases, the J end lost 0 bases, and 10 bases lay between the germline ends. CDR3 residues: CAWTRGISGNTIYF. DNA of the CDR3: TGTGCCTGGACTAGGGGAATCTCTGGAAACACCATATATTTT.

This rearrangement joins TRBV5-4 to TRBJ2-2; 10 positions agree with TRBD2. Germline CDR1 is SGHNT and CDR2 is YYREEE (reference sequence). This CDR3 has 18 amino acids. After removal of 4 bases from V and 6 bases from J, the junction contained 15 bases not matched to a gene. The CDR3 is CASSRRLAGAPGAGELFF. Written as DNA, the CDR3 is TGTGCCAGCAGCCGCCGGCTAGCGGGAGCCCCGGGGGCCGGGGAGCTGTTTTTT. Combining the CDR3 with reference TRBV5-4 and TRBJ2-2 gives the whole variable domain ETGVTQSPTHLIKTRGQQVTLRCSSQSGHNTVSWYQQALGQGPQFIFQYYREEENGRGNFPPRFSGLQFPNYSSELNVNALELDDSALYLCASSRRLAGAPGAGELFFGEGSRLTVL.

The genes are TRBV6-1 and TRBJ2-5, with D perhaps TRBD1 or TRBD2 (6 bases each). The CDR3 covers 14 residues. V lost 7 bases and J lost 9, with 21 bases in between. The V gene's germline CDR1 is MNHNS and CDR2 SASEGT. The CDR3, as DNA: TGTGCCAGCAATCAAGGAGGGGGGTGGGAGGCCCAGTACTTC. Translated: CASNQGGGWEAQYF.

This clone was seen only a few times. The chain combines TRBV5-8 with TRBJ1-4, with D possibly TRBD1 on 5 matching bases. V lost 1 base, J lost 4 bases, and 20 bases lay in between. The CDR3 extends over 18 amino acids. The germline CDR1 and CDR2 sequences are SGHTS and YDEGEE. CDR3 sequence: CASSLKYRGQGFNEKLFF. The CDR3 DNA is TGTGCCAGCAGCTTGAAATACCGAGGGCAGGGCTTTAATGAAAAACTGTTTTTT.

This chain uses TRBV6-5 with TRBJ1-4, with D possibly being TRBD1 (5 bases). V lost 6 bases and J 8 bases, leaving 16 bases between the germline ends. The CDR3 extends over 14 amino acids. The V gene's germline CDR1 is MNHEY and CDR2 SVGAGI. This chain's CDR3 is CASSRGRGEEKLFF. In DNA, the CDR3 is TGTGCCAGCAGCCGCGGGAGAGGGGAGGAAAAACTGTTTTTT.

The chain has TRBV2 and TRBJ2-2; 7 bases agree with TRBD1. The germline CDR1 and CDR2 sequences are SNHLY and FYNNEI. V lost 7 bases and J lost 3; bases outside the gene matches: 8. The CDR3 consists of 15 residues. DNA of the CDR3: TGTGCCAGCAAGGGGCTAGGGGGCTACACCGGGGAGCTGTTTTTT. Protein product: CASKGLGGYTGELFF. Full variable domain (remainder filled in from reference TRBV2 and TRBJ2-2): EPEVTQTPSHQVTQMGQEVILRCVPISNHLYFYWYRQILGQKVEFLVSFYNNEISEKSEIFDDQFSVERPDGSNFTLKIRSTKLEDSAMYFCASKGLGGYTGELFFGEGSRLTVL.

On this clone: The sample contains more than one DNA sequence encoding this CDR3. The chain joins TRBV7-2 to TRBJ2-7; TRBD1 aligns across 8 bases. The junction had 1 base not matched to a gene; V was cut back by 1 base and J by 2 bases. CDR1 and CDR2 (germline): SGHTA, FQGNSA. The CDR3 loop spans 14 amino acids. DNA of the CDR3: TGTGCCAGCAGCTTAGGACAGGGGACCTACGAGCAGTACTTC. Amino acids: CASSLGQGTYEQYF. Full variable domain (rest looked up from reference TRBV7-2 and TRBJ2-7): GAGVSQSPSNKVTEKGKDVELRCDPISGHTALYWYRQSLGQGLEFLIYFQGNSAPDKSGLPSDRFSAERTGGSVSTLTIQRTQQEDSAVYLCASSLGQGTYEQYFGPGTRLTVT.

The chain carries TRBV2 and TRBJ2-3; 12 bases fit TRBD2. The CDR3 contains 18 residues. The V segment lost 8 bases and the J segment 1 base; nucleotides outside the gene matches: 13. Germline loops: CDR1 SNHLY, CDR2 FYNNEI. The CDR3 coding sequence is TGTGCCAGCCACTTGGGGCTAAGACTAGCGGGGGGCACAGATACGCAGTATTTT. Its translation is CASHLGLRLAGGTDTQYF. Full variable domain (outside the CDR3, taken from reference TRBV2 and TRBJ2-3): EPEVTQTPSHQVTQMGQEVILRCVPISNHLYFYWYRQILGQKVEFLVSFYNNEISEKSEIFDDQFSVERPDGSNFTLKIRSTKLEDSAMYFCASHLGLRLAGGTDTQYFGPGTRLTVL.

The chain combines TRBV6-1 with TRBJ2-2, with TRBD2 identical over 8 bases. This CDR3 contains 15 residues. Trimming removed 10 bases from V and 3 bases from J; junction bases left unmatched: 10. Germline values: CDR1 MNHNS, CDR2 SASEGT. The CDR3 region is CATRSGLGYTGELFF. DNA of the CDR3: TGTGCCACCCGATCGGGACTAGGTTACACCGGGGAGCTGTTTTTT.

This chain connects TRBV19 to TRBJ2-1; 8 nucleotides align to TRBD1. The CDR3 runs 16 residues. The germline CDR1 and CDR2 sequences are LNHDA and SQIVND (reference sequence). V lost 3 bases to trimming and J lost 7 bases; unmatched junction nucleotides: 11. For the CDR3, the DNA is TGTGCCAGTAGTATGGGCGGGCAGGGGGCCGGGAATGAGCAGTTCTTC. This codes for CASSMGGQGAGNEQFF.